These 8 T cell receptor beta chains share one sample of origin, sequenced in a study of post-analysis software for immune sequencing data. Study-level points and caveats: TRBV5-6, TRBV5-1 and TRBV20-1 were among a few TRBV segments more frequent in patients than controls.

No antigen is known for these receptors. The TCR beta cDNA libraries carried unique molecular identifiers. TCRdb re-analysed the PCR reads in MiXCR, keeping a single row per CDR3 protein. The data show 650,000 to 850,000 distinct CDR3 sequences, under 70% seen once. The source material was blood. These receptors all come from a girl aged 5-17 years with multiple sclerosis.

In this sample, this clonotype turned up many times. This chain connects TRBV24-1 to TRBJ2-3; D is perhaps TRBD1 (5 bases). V was trimmed by 4 bases and J by 8 bases, leaving 12 bases between them. Looked up from germline, CDR1 is KGHDR and CDR2 is SFDVKD. The CDR3 is 13 residues long. The CDR3 reads CATSEIQGGTQYF. Written as DNA, the CDR3 is TGTGCCACCAGTGAAATCCAGGGTGGTACGCAGTATTTT.

This chain joins TRBV12-3 or TRBV12-4 and TRBJ1-1; D unresolved. Trimming left V 2 bases short and J 2 bases short, with 6 bases between. The CDR3 length is 13 residues. CDR3 sequence: CASSLKPNTEAFF. CDR3 bases: TGTGCCAGCAGTTTAAAGCCAAACACTGAAGCTTTCTTT.

The gene calls are TRBV12-3 or TRBV12-4 and TRBJ1-2, with a weak D call TRBD1 (5 bases). The CDR3 loop spans 13 amino acids. Trimming left V 3 bases short and J 5 bases short, with 10 bases between. The CDR3 DNA reads TGTGCCAGCAGTTTCCCAGGGACTTATGGCTACACCTTC. Translated: CASSFPGTYGYTF.

The genes are TRBV10-3 and TRBJ2-1, with TRBD2 as a possible D gene (6 bases). There are 11 residues in the CDR3. Between the trimmed V and J ends, which lost 2 bases and 12 bases, there was a span of 8 bases. Germline V CDR1 and CDR2: ENHRY, SYGVKD. The CDR3 reads CAISEGGGQFF. Written as DNA, the CDR3 is TGTGCCATCAGTGAGGGGGGAGGGCAGTTCTTC.

The V and J genes are TRBV7-2 and TRBJ2-5; 10 bases match TRBD2. The last part of the DNA fits TRBJ2-7 better; the J call may be wrong. CDR1 and CDR2 from the germline V gene are SGHTA and FQGNSA. The CDR3 consists of 17 residues. CDR3 DNA: TGTGCCAGCAGCTTAGTCTCCGGGACTAGCGCCTACTACGAGCAGTACTTC. Translation: CASSLVSGTSAYYEQYF.

This chain uses TRBV6-5 with TRBJ1-2; D might be TRBD1 (6 bases). Germline CDR1 MNHEY, CDR2 SVGAGI. V lost 6 bases, J lost 4 bases, and 18 bases lay in between. The CDR3 covers 15 residues. The CDR3: CASSPGGGAGYGYTF. CDR3 DNA sequence: TGTGCCAGCAGCCCCGGTGGGGGGGCAGGCTATGGCTACACCTTC.

The genes are TRBV4-1 and TRBJ1-2; weak D call: TRBD1 (6 bases). The CDR3 has 16 residues. V gave up 1 base and J gave up 0 bases, with 12 bases separating them. Germline CDR1 MGHRA, CDR2 YSYEKL. The chain's CDR3 is CASSQVAGGPNYGYTF. The CDR3, as DNA: TGCGCCAGCAGCCAAGTTGCGGGGGGGCCTAACTATGGCTACACCTTC.

The chain recombines TRBV7-3 with TRBJ2-3, with a possible D match to TRBD2 (5 bases). The germline V and J ends were trimmed by 5 bases and 6 bases, with 12 bases remaining between them. Germline V gene lookup returns CDR1 SGHTA and CDR2 FQGTGA. CDR3 length: 13 residues. The CDR3, as DNA: TGTGCCAGCAGCCCCGGGAATTCGGATACGCAGTATTTT. As protein: CASSPGNSDTQYF.